The entry that follows covers one T cell receptor beta chain sequence. The sample belongs to a study of blood T cell repertoires in COVID-19. Study-level information: T cells, B-cell-depleted T cells, or PBMCs provided the cDNA or gDNA that served as material.

This CDR3 contains 16 residues. CDR1 and CDR2 (germline): WSHSY, SAAADI. Trimming removed 3 bases from V and 2 bases from J, with 14 bases in between. Source study methods: Amplification of reference gene primers was used by the study to estimate nucleated cell counts. Here immunoSEQ multiplex PCR was the method, and the copy in TCRdb shows in-frame clones only, minus some. Clonal size and the V and J genes are those of that table, whereas D and trimming came from the DNA. The sample consists of fewer than 150,000 clones, roughly 89% of them appearing once. The sequenced material came from peripheral blood. The TCR originated in a woman in her thirties or forties with acute or convalescent COVID-19. This rearrangement joins TRBV10-2 to TRBJ1-3, with D possibly being TRBD1 (6 bases). The CDR3 loop is CASSDGSPGAGNTIYF. DNA of the CDR3: TGCGCCAGCAGTGACGGGTCGCCAGGGGCTGGAAACACCATATATTTT.